The clone carrying this T cell receptor (beta chain) was counted a few times. Its antigen is not identified. The PCR contained 60 Vbeta and 13 Jbeta primers. Profiling relied on immunoSEQ multiplex PCR, and the TCRdb table lists in-frame clones only, not all of them. The table shows under 150,000 clones, with about 78% occurring only once. These data originate in a study of cytomegalovirus exposure and HLA in healthy donors. Findings and caveats of the study: Some highly shared sequence variants likely arose as a pipeline artifact. In a later analysis, TCR beta V- and J-gene trimming showed a link to a missense DCLRE1C variant.

After removal of 6 bases from V and 4 bases from J, the junction contained 9 bases not matched to a gene. Germline values: CDR1 SNHLY, CDR2 FYNNEI. The length of the CDR3 is 14 residues. The receptor's source is a man aged 35 to 55 in good health and CMV-seropositive. The J gene is TRBJ2-7, the V gene TRBV2; 7 nucleotides match TRBD2. The sequencing sample was made of PBMCs. As DNA, the CDR3 is TGTGCCAGCAGCCCCTGGGGGAGGGGATACGAGCAGTACTTC. Its protein is CASSPWGRGYEQYF. Together with reference TRBV2 and TRBJ2-7, the CDR3 gives the full variable domain: EPEVTQTPSHQVTQMGQEVILRCVPISNHLYFYWYRQILGQKVEFLVSFYNNEISEKSEIFDDQFSVERPDGSNFTLKIRSTKLEDSAMYFCASSPWGRGYEQYFGPGTRLTVT.